This T cell receptor beta chain was obtained from a study of metastatic and nonmetastatic thyroid tumors. This clone appeared a few times. Its antigen is as yet unknown. Among the patients, none had received any treatment before thyroid surgery. TCRdb reanalyzed the PCR reads with MiXCR. This table holds 13,000 to 15,000 clones, more than 20% found once. Regarding the study as a whole: Benign nodules were reported to have significantly lower TCR beta diversity than malignant thyroid tumors, in blood and tumor.

Sequencing was done on a sample of tumor tissue. The receptor's source is a female donor with papillary thyroid cancer or a benign thyroid nodule (not recorded which). Some clones in this sample may be carry-over from other donors' samples.

CDR3 DNA sequence: TGTGCCAGCAGTTGGGGGGGTGATGATTCACCCCTCCACTTT. It encodes CASSWGGDDSPLHF. The chain recombines TRBV12-3 or TRBV12-4 with TRBJ1-6; D is perhaps TRBD1 (5 bases). The CDR3 consists of 14 residues. Trimming took off 4 bases at V and 8 bases at J, with 12 bases between the two ends.